The 7 T cell receptor beta chains presented below share a single source sample, sequenced in a study of T cells in Graves' hyperthyroidism and ophthalmopathy. RNA transcripts gave rise to amplified TCR beta CDR3 regions. HTBI primers drove first-round RT-PCR of the TCR CDR3. TCRdb independently ran MiXCR on the multiplex PCR reads; one entry per CDR3 protein. The sample has around 690,000 distinct CDR3 sequences, 20% seen once. Sample: blood. The source is a man younger than 45 with Graves' ophthalmopathy.

Ten or more counts support this clonotype. The chain recombines TRBV18 with TRBJ2-5; 8 bases line up with TRBD1. CDR3 length: 14 amino acids. V gave up 3 bases and J gave up 2 bases; unmatched junction bases: 2. The germline V gene has CDR1 KGHSH and CDR2 LQKENI. The CDR3 DNA reads TGTGCCAGCTCACCCTGGACAGGGCAAGAGACCCAGTACTTC. This encodes CASSPWTGQETQYF.

This clonotype was seen a few times. This chain connects TRBV12-3 or TRBV12-4 to TRBJ1-2; tentative D call: TRBD1 (5 bases). The CDR3 contains 13 residues. Trimming took 6 bases from V and 8 from J, leaving 16 bases between them. CDR3 loop: CASRGQDVSGYTF. DNA of the CDR3: TGTGCCAGCAGGGGGCAAGATGTTTCAGGCTACACCTTC.

The table lists this clonotype with a count of one. The genes are TRBV28 and TRBJ2-7, with D possibly matching TRBD2 (6 bases). Germline lookup yields CDR1 MDHEN and CDR2 SYDVKM. Deletions cut 5 bases from V and 3 bases from J, with 14 bases between. The CDR3 loop spans 14 amino acids. Here the CDR3 reads CASSPYVTSYEQYF. The CDR3 coding sequence is TGTGCCAGCAGTCCCTACGTGACTAGCTACGAGCAGTACTTC.

This clonotype was counted at least ten times. The chain carries TRBV4-2 and TRBJ1-2; no definite D call. The CDR3 covers 16 residues. Trimming pared 3 bases from V and 4 bases from J, leaving 18 bases between. Germline loops: CDR1 LGHNA, CDR2 YNFKEQ. CDR3 protein: CASSHLAAEGSYGYTF. The CDR3 nucleotides read TGTGCCAGCAGCCACCTTGCCGCCGAGGGATCCTATGGCTACACCTTC.

This clonotype occurred a few times. The rearrangement joins TRBV7-9 to TRBJ2-1; possible D gene TRBD1, 6 bases. Looked up from germline, CDR1 is SEHNR and CDR2 is FQNEAQ (reference sequence). The CDR3 length is 14 residues. Trimming removed 5 bases at V and 5 bases at J, with 13 bases between. The CDR3 spells CASSPWDTDNEQFF. The DNA of the CDR3 is TGTGCCAGCAGCCCCTGGGACACAGACAATGAGCAGTTCTTC.

The chain couples TRBV11-2 to TRBJ2-6, with unresolved D. The CDR3 length is 15 residues. Germline CDR1 reads SGHAT; CDR2 reads FQNNGV. Trimming removed 3 bases at V and 0 bases at J, with 6 bases between. CDR3 sequence: CASSFLYSGANVLTF. CDR3 bases: TGTGCCAGCAGCTTCCTCTACTCTGGGGCCAACGTCCTGACTTTC.

V is TRBV18 and J is TRBJ2-3; 9 bases match TRBD1. Unmatched junction bases numbered 6, after V lost 4 bases and J lost 4 bases. Germline CDR1 KGHSH, CDR2 LQKENI. This CDR3 contains 15 residues. Here the CDR3 reads CASSRGTGGSDTQYF. The CDR3 nucleotides read TGTGCCAGCTCACGTGGAACAGGGGGCTCAGATACGCAGTATTTT.